In this sample, the clone carrying this T cell receptor (beta chain) turned up a few times. Its antigen remains unidentified. This entry belongs to a study of T cell repertoires in cytomegalovirus infection. TCRdb used MiXCR to reprocess the reads, holding one entry per CDR3 protein. The data show about 310,000 distinct CDR3 sequences, 25% seen once. This sample comprised cultured PBMCs, obtained from culture after CMV antigen stimulation. This receptor was obtained from a human donor in good health (CMV status not recorded). Some clones in this sample may be carry-over from other donors' samples.

CDR3 coding DNA: TGTGCCAGCAGTTATGGACAGCATAGCAATCAGCCCCAGCATTTT. It translates to CASSYGQHSNQPQHF. The rearrangement uses TRBV6-2 or TRBV6-3 and TRBJ1-5; D perhaps matches TRBD1 (6 bases). The germline CDR1 and CDR2 sequences are MNHEY and SVGEGT. V shed 3 bases and J shed 0 bases, with 9 bases lying between them. This CDR3 is built from 15 residues.